Presented here are 2 T cell receptor beta chains from one specimen sequenced in a study of blood T cell repertoires in COVID-19. The data were produced by immunoSEQ multiplex PCR, yet TCRdb's version contains in-frame clones alone and is incomplete. Of about 150,000 clones in the sample, almost 85% were seen once. Sequenced sample: peripheral blood. The receptors here all came from a woman older than 75 with COVID-19, enrolled during active disease.

This chain links TRBV28 with TRBJ2-7; 8 bases agree with TRBD1. CDR1 is MDHEN, CDR2 SYDVKM, per germline. CDR3 size: 16 residues. Trimming cost V 7 bases and J 2 bases; bases outside gene matches: 13. CDR3 protein: CASTLTALGQAYEQYF. The DNA of the CDR3 is TGTGCCAGCACCCTAACGGCTCTGGGACAGGCCTACGAGCAGTACTTC.

This chain links TRBV6-6 with TRBJ1-4, with unresolved D. This CDR3 has 15 residues. V shed 7 bases and J shed 0 bases, with 12 bases lying between them. Per the germline V gene, CDR1 is MNHNY and CDR2 is SVGAGI (reference sequence). In DNA, the CDR3 is TGTGCCAGCACCTTAACAGCATCAACTAATGAAAAACTGTTTTTT. Translating gives CASTLTASTNEKLFF.